This T cell receptor beta chain was sequenced for a study of radiotherapy plus CTLA-4 blockade in lung cancer. At the level of the study: In 18% of patients, objective responses were seen; approximately 30% had disease control. Study-wide points: Early shifts in blood T cell clones, with interferon-beta, reportedly predicted response best.

J gave up 2 bases and V 3 bases, and 3 bases lay outside the gene matches. CDR1 SGHTS and CDR2 YDEGEE come from the germline V gene. This CDR3 is 14 amino acids long. Points on this clone: Its target is unknown.

Sequencing was performed with immunoSEQ multiplex PCR; in TCRdb, only in-frame clones are kept and a portion is missing. The sample holds tens of thousands of clones; around 80% are singletons and the top ten take around 3.2%. This specimen consisted of peripheral blood, obtained from a patient treated with radiotherapy plus ipilimumab. This TCR came from a human donor with non-small cell lung cancer who had a partial response to radiotherapy plus ipilimumab. The chain links TRBV5-8 to TRBJ2-7; 9 bases agree with TRBD1. This CDR3 is CASSSRDRAYEQYF. The CDR3 DNA is TGTGCCAGCAGCTCAAGGGACAGGGCCTACGAGCAGTACTTC.